Listed below are T cell receptor beta chains from one sample, sequenced in a study of blood T cells in healthy people across ages. TCRdb re-called the 5' RACE reads with MiXCR, one entry per CDR3 protein. The data hold around 1,500,000 distinct CDR3 sequences, with 28% observed a single time. What was sequenced was blood. The source is a woman aged 30 to 39 in good health. Each CDR3 is given with its conserved first and last residue.

v_call: TRBV28; j_call: TRBJ2-4; cdr3_aa: CASSLTAAKNIQYF
v_call: TRBV2; j_call: TRBJ2-1; cdr3_aa: CASTRLEYNEQFF
v_call: TRBV7-9; j_call: TRBJ1-2; cdr3_aa: CASSLADGWNYGYTF
v_call: TRBV20-1; j_call: TRBJ1-4; cdr3_aa: CSASGGVRGKLFF
v_call: TRBV29-1; j_call: TRBJ2-1; cdr3_aa: CSVEDPVDSYNEQFF
v_call: TRBV6-5; j_call: TRBJ1-1; cdr3_aa: CASSQTGQSINTEAFF
v_call: TRBV6-4; j_call: TRBJ2-1; cdr3_aa: CASSAGTCGEQFF
v_call: TRBV9; j_call: TRBJ2-1; cdr3_aa: CASSVPLAGDVGEQFF
v_call: TRBV6-6; j_call: TRBJ1-6; cdr3_aa: CASSWADSYNSPLHF
v_call: TRBV29-1; j_call: TRBJ2-4; cdr3_aa: CSVLGALYNEQYF
v_call: TRBV12-3/TRBV12-4; j_call: TRBJ2-7; cdr3_aa: CASSLGGEADSEQYF
v_call: TRBV6-1; j_call: TRBJ1-2; cdr3_aa: CASSGQDSYYGYTF
v_call: TRBV20-1; j_call: TRBJ2-4; cdr3_aa: CSARVTSLVNEQYF
v_call: TRBV10-3; j_call: TRBJ1-4; cdr3_aa: CASTVGGYLIGKLFF
v_call: TRBV7-8; j_call: TRBJ2-6; cdr3_aa: CASSRGDGANVLTF
v_call: TRBV5-1; j_call: TRBJ2-7; cdr3_aa: CASSSGSANYEQYF
v_call: TRBV5-1; j_call: TRBJ2-1; cdr3_aa: CASSWAGQYNEQFF
v_call: TRBV7-2; j_call: TRBJ2-3; cdr3_aa: CASSLARGGTDTQYF
v_call: TRBV11-1; j_call: TRBJ2-2; cdr3_aa: CASSFYGTRNTGELFF
v_call: TRBV3-1; j_call: TRBJ2-5; cdr3_aa: CASSHPLGSQETQYF
v_call: TRBV20-1; j_call: TRBJ2-7; cdr3_aa: CGAGPRDSSYEQYF
v_call: TRBV20-1; j_call: TRBJ1-1; cdr3_aa: CSARTYEAFF
v_call: TRBV7-2; j_call: TRBJ2-7; cdr3_aa: CASSRREGPREQYF
v_call: TRBV6-5; j_call: TRBJ2-1; cdr3_aa: CASSSSSGETQFF
v_call: TRBV28; j_call: TRBJ1-5; cdr3_aa: CSSSYRGPSNQPQHF
v_call: TRBV12-3/TRBV12-4; j_call: TRBJ2-1; cdr3_aa: CASSDSGRRNEQFF
v_call: TRBV7-8; j_call: TRBJ2-5; cdr3_aa: CASSSSGSGQETQYF
v_call: TRBV6-4; j_call: TRBJ1-2; cdr3_aa: CASSRAGPLRLYGYTF
v_call: TRBV3-1; j_call: TRBJ2-3; cdr3_aa: CASSQAVGTPSTDTQYF
v_call: TRBV30; j_call: -; cdr3_aa: CAWGRGGSTSEQYF
v_call: TRBV29-1; j_call: TRBJ2-5; cdr3_aa: CSVEDFQGETQYF
v_call: TRBV7-9; j_call: TRBJ1-5; cdr3_aa: CASGDKNQPQHF
v_call: TRBV29-1; j_call: TRBJ2-1; cdr3_aa: CSPLVSVGGNYNEQFF
v_call: TRBV7-9; j_call: TRBJ2-4; cdr3_aa: CASRKDRSSGRQYF
v_call: TRBV12-3/TRBV12-4; j_call: TRBJ2-7; cdr3_aa: CASSQGLAALSYEQYF
v_call: TRBV20-1; j_call: TRBJ1-1; cdr3_aa: CSARSGEGPTEAFF
v_call: TRBV6-5; j_call: TRBJ2-5; cdr3_aa: CASSPSSNNEQYF
v_call: TRBV2; j_call: TRBJ2-4; cdr3_aa: CASTGDKNIQYF
v_call: TRBV6-5; j_call: TRBJ2-1; cdr3_aa: CASSSGRHDYNEQFF
v_call: TRBV11-2; j_call: TRBJ2-7; cdr3_aa: CASRAKGQSYEQYF
v_call: TRBV20-1; j_call: TRBJ2-1; cdr3_aa: CSARGGTSGLQDEQFF
v_call: TRBV18; j_call: TRBJ1-1; cdr3_aa: CASSPRGLNTEAFF
v_call: TRBV5-1; j_call: TRBJ2-7; cdr3_aa: CASSLDGYYEQYF
v_call: TRBV18; j_call: TRBJ1-5; cdr3_aa: CASSLGQSLANQPQHF
v_call: TRBV12-3/TRBV12-4; j_call: TRBJ1-2; cdr3_aa: CASSTQGWGGYTF
v_call: TRBV6-2/TRBV6-3; j_call: TRBJ2-2; cdr3_aa: CASSLVDAGELFF
v_call: TRBV20-1; j_call: TRBJ2-5; cdr3_aa: CSARSYRGLAVQETQYF
v_call: TRBV28; j_call: TRBJ1-2; cdr3_aa: CASSTARGYTF
v_call: TRBV2; j_call: TRBJ2-1; cdr3_aa: CASSEPTSGGYNEQFF
v_call: TRBV12-5; j_call: TRBJ1-5; cdr3_aa: CASGATGGTYSNQPQHF
v_call: TRBV7-6; j_call: TRBJ2-1; cdr3_aa: CASSQEGPYYNEQFF
v_call: TRBV2; j_call: TRBJ2-1; cdr3_aa: CASSVDSGGPYYNEQFF
v_call: TRBV2; j_call: TRBJ2-7; cdr3_aa: CASGQVGYEQYF
v_call: TRBV5-1; j_call: TRBJ2-7; cdr3_aa: CASSTSGGAFEQYF
v_call: TRBV30; j_call: TRBJ1-4; cdr3_aa: CAQSRDRGLKVFF
v_call: TRBV7-3; j_call: TRBJ2-6; cdr3_aa: CASSDRGSGANVLTF
v_call: TRBV18; j_call: TRBJ1-5; cdr3_aa: CASSIMVLEGKASNQPQHF